The sequence of this TCR beta chain was determined in a study of graft-versus-host responses after intestinal transplantation. Whole-study context: All of the recipients had induction that used anti-thymocyte globulin, then tacrolimus and steroids for approximately 3 years.

This table comes from immunoSEQ multiplex PCR, and its TCRdb copy is limited to in-frame clones, with some not included. The repertoire has about 130,000 clones, about 92% of them found once; the top ten carry approximately 0.17%. Comments on this clone: The antigen remains unidentified.

The sequence came from a human donor who received an intestinal transplant. This material consisted of unstimulated CD4+ T cells sorted from spleen or lymph node cells, taken before intestinal transplant.

The CDR3 protein is CASSPPGTQYF. The CDR3 DNA reads as TGTGCCAGCAGTCCTCCAGGGACCCAGTACTTC. V usage is TRBV6-1 and J usage is TRBJ2-5, with D uncertain. The CDR3 is 11 amino acids. Trimming stripped 5 bases from V and 7 bases from J, with 8 bases between. Germline V gene lookup returns CDR1 MNHNS and CDR2 SASEGT.